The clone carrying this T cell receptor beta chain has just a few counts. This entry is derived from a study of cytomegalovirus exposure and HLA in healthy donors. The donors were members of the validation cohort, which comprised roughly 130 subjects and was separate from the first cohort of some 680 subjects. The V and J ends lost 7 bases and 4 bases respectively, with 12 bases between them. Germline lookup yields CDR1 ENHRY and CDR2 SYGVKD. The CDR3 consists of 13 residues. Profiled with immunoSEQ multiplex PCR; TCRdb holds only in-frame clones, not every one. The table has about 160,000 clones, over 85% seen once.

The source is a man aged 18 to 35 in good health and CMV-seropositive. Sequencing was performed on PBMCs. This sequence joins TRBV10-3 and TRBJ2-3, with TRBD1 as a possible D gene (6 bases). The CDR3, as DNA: TGTGCCATCAAGCCCCAGGGGTCAGATACGCAGTATTTT. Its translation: CAIKPQGSDTQYF.